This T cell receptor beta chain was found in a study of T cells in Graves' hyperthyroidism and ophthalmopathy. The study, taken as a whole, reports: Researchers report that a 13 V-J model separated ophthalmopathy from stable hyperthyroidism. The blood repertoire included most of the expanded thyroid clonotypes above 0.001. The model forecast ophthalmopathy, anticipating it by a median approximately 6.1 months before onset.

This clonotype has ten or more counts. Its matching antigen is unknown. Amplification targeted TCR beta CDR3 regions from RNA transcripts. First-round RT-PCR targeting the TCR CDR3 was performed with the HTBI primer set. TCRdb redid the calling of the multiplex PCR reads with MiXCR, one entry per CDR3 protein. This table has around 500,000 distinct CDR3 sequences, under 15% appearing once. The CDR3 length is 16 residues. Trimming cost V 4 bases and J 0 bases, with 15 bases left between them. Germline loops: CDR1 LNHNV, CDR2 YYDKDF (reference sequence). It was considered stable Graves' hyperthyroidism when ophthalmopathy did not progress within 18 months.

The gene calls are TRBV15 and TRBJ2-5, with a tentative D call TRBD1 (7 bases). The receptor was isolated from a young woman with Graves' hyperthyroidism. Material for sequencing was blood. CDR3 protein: CATSKPTGRYQETQYF. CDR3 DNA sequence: TGTGCCACCAGCAAACCGACAGGGAGGTACCAAGAGACCCAGTACTTC. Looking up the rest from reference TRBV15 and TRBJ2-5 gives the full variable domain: DAMVIQNPRYQVTQFGKPVTLSCSQTLNHNVMYWYQQKSSQAPKLLFHYYDKDFNNEADTPDNFQSRRPNTSFCFLDIRSPGLGDTAMYLCATSKPTGRYQETQYFGPGTRLLVL.